Included here is one TCR beta chain sequence, with context. The antigen it binds to is not known. Nothing much larger sits one base from this clone, and base qualities are not available. The record originates from a study of Graves' ophthalmopathy and Graves' hyperthyroidism (dated by TCRdb to between 2018 and 2020). Notes on the research overall: Stable hyperthyroidism was defined as no progression to ophthalmopathy within 18 months of follow-up. The study used TCR beta repertoire signatures to distinguish Graves' ophthalmopathy from Graves' hyperthyroidism and to predict progression to ophthalmopathy. In total, approximately 140 blood samples were TCR-sequenced: around 42 ophthalmopathy, some 75 hyperthyroidism and approximately 17 hyperthyroidism-to-ophthalmopathy patients. To explore V-J signatures distinguishing ophthalmopathy from hyperthyroidism, a discovery set of 100 patients (43 ophthalmopathy, 57 stable hyperthyroidism) was enrolled. The independent validation cohort included under 20 hyperthyroidism patients plus 17 patients who later progressed from hyperthyroidism to ophthalmopathy. In a handful of hyperthyroidism patients, the T-cell repertoire of thyroid tissue was compared with the T-cell repertoire of blood. Following sample collection, hyperthyroidism patients were given methimazole at a starting dose of 30 mg daily, and ophthalmopathy patients were given high-dose intravenous methylprednisolone. Overall study results and their limits: Sample size was not statistically predetermined, and group allocation was not concealed from the investigators. Most expanded thyroid clonotypes with frequency above 0.001 were also detected in blood, suggesting blood repertoires may reflect the thyroid immune response. Ophthalmopathy was separated from stable hyperthyroidism by the 13-signature model with about 85% sensitivity and roughly 83% specificity in cross-validation and with 80%/75% in the test set. In validation, the model predicted ophthalmopathy progression with about 70% sensitivity and 72.22% specificity; some 13 predicted patients were CT-confirmed with GO in a median of approximately 6.5 months.

As encoded in the germline V gene, CDR1 is SGHRS while CDR2 is YFSETQ. From cysteine to phenylalanine, the CDR3 is 15 amino acids long. Of the read, only the CDR3 DNA is kept; its 45 bases are in frame from base 1. V is clipped by 1 base and J by 2 bases, and the sequence between their germline boundaries is 13 bases long. Hyperthyroidism patients were newly diagnosed, were aged 18 to 65 years, and had a disease duration under 2 months. Patients with other autoimmune diseases, uncontrolled infections, pregnancy or lactation were excluded. Clinical symptoms, serum thyroxine, TRAb, thyroid ultrasound and orbital computed tomography were used for diagnosis. Total RNA was extracted using Trizol reagent, and RNA quality was checked on an Agilent 2100 Bioanalyzer. TCR beta CDR3 regions were amplified from RNA transcripts for repertoire sequencing. HTBI primers and the Qiagen OneStep RT-PCR kit were used in a first-round RT-PCR, which was followed by a second-round multiplex PCR, size selection and purification. Sequencing of the libraries was carried out on an Illumina HiSeq2000 in paired-end mode with 100 bp reads. Under the source paper's analysis protocol: SOAPnuke was used for read processing, and reads with adapters, uncalled bases, a mean Phred below 15, or no exact constant-primer or identifier match were discarded. High-quality paired reads were merged with COPE v1.2.5. Unique nucleotide sequences were defined as clonotypes and aligned to IMGT TRB V, D and J references using MiTCR v1.1. Analysis was restricted to V-J combinations with a frequency above 0.0001, which covered approximately 99% of repertoires. For each V-J combination, a TCR clonal expansion and chaos score was defined as the ratio of F50 clonal expansion to chaos observed in the TCRdist matrix. Welch's t-statistics and random forest were used to reduce features to about 13 V-J combinations, which were fed into a naive Bayes classifier. The similarity between thyroid and blood repertoires was quantified using the Morisita-Horn index. TCRdb took the public reads, trimmed them with fastp at Q25, ran MiXCR for clone calling and kept in-frame beta chains. Each CDR3 protein gets just one entry, which takes the most common genes and DNA from the rows behind it. It is TCRdb's table, rather than the study itself, that gives the V and J calls and clone size. Within this sample are around 1.1 million distinct CDR3 sequences, with approximately 35% of them counted one time only. The ten largest account for more than 9.5% of the sample.

Sequences were obtained from peripheral blood or thyroid tissue (not recorded which). The chain joins TRBV5-1 to TRBJ2-7; the D gene assignment is ambiguous. The receptor was derived from an adult man with Graves' hyperthyroidism. The base sequence is TGCGCCAGCAGCTTGTCGGGTGAGATTCCCTACGAGCAGTACTTC. This is translated as CASSLSGEIPYEQYF.